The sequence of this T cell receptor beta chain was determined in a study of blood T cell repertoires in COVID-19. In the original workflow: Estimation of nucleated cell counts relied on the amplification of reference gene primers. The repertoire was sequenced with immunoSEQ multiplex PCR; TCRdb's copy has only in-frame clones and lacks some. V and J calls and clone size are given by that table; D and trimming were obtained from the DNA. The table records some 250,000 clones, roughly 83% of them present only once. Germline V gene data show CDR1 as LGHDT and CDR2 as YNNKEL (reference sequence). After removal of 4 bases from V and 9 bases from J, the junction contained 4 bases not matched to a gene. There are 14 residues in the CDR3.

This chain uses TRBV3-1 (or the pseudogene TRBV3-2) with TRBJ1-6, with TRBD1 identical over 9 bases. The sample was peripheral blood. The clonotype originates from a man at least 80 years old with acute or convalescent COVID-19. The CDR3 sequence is CASSLGQGGSPLHF. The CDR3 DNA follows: TGTGCCAGCAGCCTGGGACAGGGAGGTTCACCCCTCCACTTT.